This T cell receptor (beta chain) was observed in a study of Ad26.COV2.S vaccination and SARS-CoV-2 variants. About the research overall: Each vaccinee took Ad26.COV2.S intramuscularly, once or twice 56 days apart.

Whole-study findings and limits: Considerable breadth of spike-specific CD8+ and CD4+ T cell responses has reportedly been documented following vaccination.

Treatment reported: over 15 received Ad26.COV2.S at low or high dose, single or two shots; 5 received placebo; per-sample allocation not given. After the first vaccine or placebo injection, samples were drawn on day 63. This person who donated was an adult of 18-55 years in Boston. As regards this clone: Its specificity is not known.

This table comes from immunoSEQ multiplex PCR, and its TCRdb copy is limited to in-frame clones, with some not included. Among about 480,000 clones listed, around 88% were seen once. Per the germline V gene, CDR1 is SGDLS and CDR2 is YYNGEE. Trimming took 0 bases from V and 8 from J, leaving 7 bases between them. The CDR3 has 12 amino acids. The V gene is TRBV9, the J gene TRBJ2-3; D is ambiguous. The sample consisted of peripheral blood, taken in a trial of Ad26.COV2.S vaccine versus placebo. This TCR was sampled from a person aged 18-65 years who received the Ad26.COV2.S COVID-19 vaccine or a placebo. In DNA form, the CDR3 reads TGTGCCAGCAGCGTAGTGGGTGGTACGCAGTATTTT. Its translation: CASSVVGGTQYF.